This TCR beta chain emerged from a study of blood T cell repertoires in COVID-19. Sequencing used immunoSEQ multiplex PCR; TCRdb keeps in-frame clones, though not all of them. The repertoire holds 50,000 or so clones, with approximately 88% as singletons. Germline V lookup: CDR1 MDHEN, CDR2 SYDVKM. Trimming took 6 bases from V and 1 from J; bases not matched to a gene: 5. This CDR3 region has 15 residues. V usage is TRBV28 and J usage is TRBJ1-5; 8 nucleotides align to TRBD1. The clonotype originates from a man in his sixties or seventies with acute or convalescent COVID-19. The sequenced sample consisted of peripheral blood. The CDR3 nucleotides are TGTGCCAGCAGCCAGGGACAGGACAGCAATCAGCCCCAGCATTTT. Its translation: CASSQGQDSNQPQHF.